This T cell receptor (beta chain) is from a study of blood T cells in healthy people across ages. Total RNA extraction produced at least 5 micrograms (per sample) for the study. Germline CDR1 MDHEN, CDR2 SYDVKM. CDR3 size: 17 residues. Primed by a sample-barcoded 5' primer and a J-beta primer mix, a second PCR proceeded for roughly 6 to 12 cycles. TCRdb re-called the 5' RACE reads through MiXCR, storing one row per CDR3 protein. This sample has about 760,000 distinct CDR3 sequences, with just under 25% found just once. Details on this clonotype: A read error may produce the germline difference seen at one junction end.

In addition, the sample was reused for a study of T cells of mothers and their children. As that study records: For the second PCR, the M1S primer put in sample barcodes and 2-4 random nucleotides. The TCR beta CDR3 read count exceeded 8.5 million for each mother and was about 3 million for each child.

The receptor's source is a boy aged 5-17 years in good health. This chain joins TRBV28 and TRBJ2-4; D tentatively reads TRBD1 or TRBD2 (5 bases each). Sequencing was carried out using blood. CDR3 amino acids: CASSVIRSGRGANTQYF. DNA for the CDR3: TGTGCCAGCAGTGTCATCCGGTCGGGCAGAGGGGCAAACACTCAGTACTTC.